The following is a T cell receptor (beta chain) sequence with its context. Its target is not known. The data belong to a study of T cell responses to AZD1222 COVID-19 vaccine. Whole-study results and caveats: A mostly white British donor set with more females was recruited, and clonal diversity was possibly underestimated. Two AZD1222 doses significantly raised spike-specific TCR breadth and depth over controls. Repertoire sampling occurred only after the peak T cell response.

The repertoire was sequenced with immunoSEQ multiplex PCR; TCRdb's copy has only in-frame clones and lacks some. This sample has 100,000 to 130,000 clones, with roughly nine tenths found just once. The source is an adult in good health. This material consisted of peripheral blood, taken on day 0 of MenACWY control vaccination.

The CDR3 bases are TGTGCCAGCAGCCACCGTCCCTGGACAGGGGTTTGGACTGAAGCTTTCTTT. Its translation: CASSHRPWTGVWTEAFF. V gene TRBV14 combines with J gene TRBJ1-1; 9 bases are shared with TRBD1. This CDR3 has 17 amino acids. CDR1 is SGHDN, CDR2 FVKESK, per germline. Trimming at V came to 3 bases and at J to 5 bases, leaving 13 bases not matched to a gene.